The following is a T cell receptor (beta chain) sequence with its context. Its antigen is currently not known. It has no much larger one-base neighbor in the sample; base qualities were not kept. To prepare the library, the immunoSEQ multiplex PCR assay was applied. As stored in TCRdb, this immuneACCESS dataset retains in-frame rearrangements with V and J assigned. A fraction of the clones does not appear; measured against another copy, unresolved V genes explain less than half of the discrepancy, and the remainder lacks a known reason. The sample profile shows 350,000 to 450,000 clones; 80% to 95% of them were found once. The top ten constitute just under 6.5% of the sample. This record comes from a study of control samples from healthy donors and cancer patients (dated by TCRdb to the early 2020s). Via the germline V gene, CDR1 is SGHAT and CDR2 FQNNGV. V is shortened by 3 bases, J by 1 base, and the region joining them spans 9 bases. The CDR3 sequence holds 14 residues, the cysteine and phenylalanine included. Left in the record is the CDR3 DNA by itself, 42 bases read in frame from the first base.

The chain links TRBV11-2 with TRBJ1-1; D gene: possibly TRBD1, on 5 matching bases. The source of this sequence is a man aged 40-49 years with head and neck cancer. Input material: PBMCs. The CDR3 protein is CASSFSGGNTEAFF. The DNA reads as follows: TGTGCCAGCAGCTTCTCCGGGGGGAACACTGAAGCTTTCTTT.